The 31 T cell receptor beta chains given below trace back to one sample, sequenced in a study of vaccination and CD4 T cells after COVID-19. Documented time point: late sampling 161 to 241 days after vaccination in three convalescent patients. Treatment specified: roughly nine-day PBMC culture with coronavirus spike peptide pools or control peptides (ViraFEST assay). The study sequenced cultured CD4+ T cell DNA using the Oncomine TCR Beta short-read assay. TCRdb recomputed calls from the PCR reads with MiXCR, one row per CDR3 protein. The table records tens of thousands of distinct CDR3 sequences, around two fifths of them present only once. Their antigen targets remain unknown. The source was CD4+ T cells from blood, cultured in vitro, collected about 7 months after SARS-CoV-2 vaccination. These receptors came from a human donor who had recovered from COVID-19.

This clonotype was observed a few times. V gene TRBV20-1 combines with J gene TRBJ2-7; 10 bases line up with TRBD2. The V segment lost 5 bases and the J segment 0 bases; nucleotides outside the gene matches: 10. The germline V gene has CDR1 DFQATT and CDR2 SNEGSKA (reference sequence). This CDR3 has 16 residues. The CDR3 nucleotides are TGCAGTGCTGAAACTACCGGGACTAGCGCCTCCTACGAGCAGTACTTC. Its translation: CSAETTGTSASYEQYF.

In this sample, this clonotype turned up a few times. V usage is TRBV7-2 and J usage is TRBJ2-5; TRBD1 might be the D (6 bases). Germline V gene sequence: CDR1 SGHTA, CDR2 FQGNSA. This CDR3 spans 15 amino acids. The V and J ends lost 4 bases and 5 bases respectively, with 17 bases between them. DNA for the CDR3: TGTGCCAGCAGCTCTAACCAGGGGCTAGGGGAGACCCAGTACTTC. Translated: CASSSNQGLGETQYF.

The rearrangement uses TRBV6-1 and TRBJ2-7; the D gene could be TRBD1 or TRBD2 (5 bases each). Germline V gives CDR1 MNHNS, CDR2 SASEGT. This CDR3 contains 15 residues. The germline V and J ends were trimmed by 1 base and 2 bases, with 12 bases remaining between them. CDR3 sequence reads: CASSEEGTSPYEQYF. DNA of the CDR3: TGTGCCAGCAGTGAAGAAGGGACGTCACCCTACGAGCAGTACTTC.

This clonotype occurred a few times. The chain employs TRBV7-9 and TRBJ2-2; D call uncertain. The germline gives CDR1 SEHNR, CDR2 FQNEAQ (reference sequence). This CDR3 is built from 12 residues. V was cut by 4 bases and J by 5 bases, with 5 bases left in between. The CDR3 nucleotides read TGTGCCAGCAGCTCTGTAACCGGGGAGCTGTTTTTT. This gives the protein CASSSVTGELFF.

This chain links TRBV28 with TRBJ1-1; D gene uncertain. Germline CDR1 MDHEN, CDR2 SYDVKM. V was shortened by 3 bases and J by 1 base, with 12 bases between the two germline ends. CDR3 length: 15 amino acids. CDR3 in DNA: TGTGCCAGCAGTTTTTCGACGCGGGCGAACACTGAAGCTTTCTTT. The encoded protein is CASSFSTRANTEAFF. Full variable domain (missing parts from reference TRBV28 and TRBJ1-1): DVKVTQSSRYLVKRTGEKVFLECVQDMDHENMFWYRQDPGLGLRLIYFSYDVKMKEKGDIPEGYSVSREKKERFSLILESASTNQTSMYLCASSFSTRANTEAFFGQGTRLTVV.

The CDR3: CASSLTANYGYTF. Here the CDR3 DNA reads TGCGCCAGCAGCTTGACAGCTAACTATGGCTACACCTTC. V usage is TRBV5-1 and J usage is TRBJ1-2; D not resolved. Germline-derived CDR1 and CDR2 are SGHRS and YFSETQ. V shed 1 base and J shed 0 bases, with 4 bases lying between them. The length of the CDR3 is 13 residues.

V gene TRBV19 combines with J gene TRBJ1-1; D is ambiguous. V was clipped by 7 bases and J by 11 bases, with 17 bases between them. The length of the CDR3 is 12 residues. The germline CDR1 and CDR2 sequences are LNHDA and SQIVND (reference sequence). The CDR3 nucleotides read TGTGCCAGTACCTCCGAAGTGGGAGTCGCTTTCTTT. This sequence encodes CASTSEVGVAFF.

CDR3: CASSATGGTTEAFF. The CDR3 nucleotides are TGTGCCAGTTCAGCGACAGGGGGCACGACTGAAGCTTTCTTT. The chain employs TRBV19 and TRBJ1-1; 10 nucleotides match TRBD1. With V trimmed by 8 bases and J by 5 bases, 8 bases remained unmatched. The CDR3 has 14 amino acids. Germline CDR1 and CDR2: LNHDA and SQIVND (reference sequence).

This clonotype was counted a few times. The rearrangement uses TRBV20-1 and TRBJ2-3; perhaps TRBD2 as D (6 bases). There are 13 residues in the CDR3. Germline V gene sequence: CDR1 DFQATT, CDR2 SNEGSKA (reference sequence). Trimming left V 4 bases short and J 10 bases short, with 18 bases between. CDR3: CSAIAAGPGSQYF. The DNA of the CDR3 is TGCAGTGCTATCGCAGCGGGCCCGGGTTCGCAGTATTTT.

The chain employs TRBV12-3 or TRBV12-4 and TRBJ2-7; the D gene is possibly TRBD1 (6 bases). The CDR3 covers 15 residues. Trimming took off 5 bases at V and 3 bases at J, with 17 bases between the two ends. This CDR3 is CASSAQGTNYYEQYF. The CDR3 DNA reads TGTGCCAGCAGTGCGCAGGGGACCAACTACTACGAGCAGTACTTC.

The chain combines TRBV20-1 with TRBJ1-5; D possibly corresponds to TRBD1 (6 bases). CDR1 DFQATT and CDR2 SNEGSKA come from the germline V gene (reference sequence). V was trimmed by 4 bases and J by 3 bases, leaving 16 bases between them. CDR3 size: 15 residues. CDR3 bases: TGCAGTGCTAAATTAGGACAGAACCACAATCAGCCCCAGCATTTT. As protein: CSAKLGQNHNQPQHF.

This clonotype was counted only a few times. The chain links TRBV20-1 to TRBJ1-2; D not certain. The CDR3 spans 15 residues. V was trimmed by 4 bases and J by 1 base, leaving 16 bases between them. CDR1 and CDR2 from the germline V gene are DFQATT and SNEGSKA (reference sequence). The CDR3 sequence is CSATLPGIRNYGYTF. CDR3 sequence (DNA): TGCAGTGCTACACTACCGGGGATCCGTAACTATGGCTACACCTTC.

This clonotype was seen a few times. This chain links TRBV28 with TRBJ1-2; D may be TRBD1 (6 bases). Deletions cut 3 bases from V and 5 bases from J, with 10 bases between. CDR3 length: 13 amino acids. CDR1 and CDR2 (germline): MDHEN, SYDVKM. CDR3 protein: CASSFGGRYGYTF. Here the CDR3 DNA reads TGTGCCAGCAGTTTCGGGGGGCGGTATGGCTACACCTTC.

V usage is TRBV12-3 or TRBV12-4 and J usage is TRBJ2-7, with a possible D match to TRBD2 (6 bases). The CDR3 runs 14 residues. V was trimmed by 6 bases and J by 3 bases, leaving 15 bases between them. CDR3 bases: TGTGCCAGCAGGTTGGGGGAGGACTACTACGAGCAGTACTTC. Protein sequence: CASRLGEDYYEQYF.

The sample holds a few counts of this clonotype. The chain recombines TRBV28 with TRBJ2-7; 13 nucleotides agree with TRBD2. CDR1 MDHEN and CDR2 SYDVKM come from the germline V gene. V was pared by 6 bases and J by 8 bases, with 4 bases of the junction left unmatched. CDR3 length: 13 residues. The CDR3 reads CASSPGTSGKQYF. The DNA of the CDR3 is TGTGCCAGCAGCCCTGGGACTAGCGGGAAGCAGTACTTC.

This chain uses TRBV19 with TRBJ1-1; D uncertain. Trimming stripped 1 base from V and 1 base from J, with 7 bases between. This CDR3 comprises 14 residues. Germline V lookup: CDR1 LNHDA, CDR2 SQIVND (reference sequence). CDR3 loop: CASSIGSQNTEAFF. CDR3 sequence (DNA): TGTGCCAGTAGTATAGGGAGCCAGAACACTGAAGCTTTCTTT. Complete variable domain (other parts from reference TRBV19 and TRBJ1-1): DGGITQSPKYLFRKEGQNVTLSCEQNLNHDAMYWYRQDPGQGLRLIYYSQIVNDFQKGDIAEGYSVSREKKESFPLTVTSAQKNPTAFYLCASSIGSQNTEAFFGQGTRLTVV.

The chain couples TRBV7-9 to TRBJ2-6; D remains unclear. Trimming shortened V by 2 bases and J by 0 bases, and 5 bases separated the two germline ends. This CDR3 is built from 15 residues. Per the germline V gene, CDR1 is SEHNR and CDR2 is FQNEAQ (reference sequence). The CDR3 nucleotides read TGTGCCAGCAGCTTACCGGACTCTGGGGCCAACGTCCTGACTTTC. Amino acids: CASSLPDSGANVLTF.

For the CDR3, the DNA is TGTGCCAGCAGCCCCTCGGGGGCTGGGATAGCGGGAGTTTTCTTC. This translates into CASSPSGAGIAGVFF. The chain combines TRBV7-6 with TRBJ2-1; 9 bases are shared with TRBD2. Looked up from germline, CDR1 is SGHVS and CDR2 is FNYEAQ. J gave up 16 bases and V 5 bases, and 18 bases lay outside the gene matches. This CDR3 region has 15 residues.

This chain links TRBV20-1 with TRBJ1-2, with no clear D. V was cut by 3 bases and J by 1 base, with 6 bases left in between. This CDR3 region has 12 residues. Germline loops: CDR1 DFQATT, CDR2 SNEGSKA (reference sequence). CDR3 coding DNA: TGCAGTGCTAGCGCTTATAACTATGGCTACACCTTC. It is translated as CSASAYNYGYTF.

The CDR3 bases are TGTGCCAGTACATCGGGTAGGGCCTACAATGAGCAGTTCTTC. Translating gives CASTSGRAYNEQFF. V and J are TRBV19 and TRBJ2-1; D gene unclear. CDR1 is LNHDA and CDR2 is SQIVND in the germline V gene (reference sequence). CDR3 length: 14 amino acids. Trimming stripped 7 bases from V and 2 bases from J, with 12 bases between. The whole variable domain, filled in from reference TRBV19 and TRBJ2-1, reads DGGITQSPKYLFRKEGQNVTLSCEQNLNHDAMYWYRQDPGQGLRLIYYSQIVNDFQKGDIAEGYSVSREKKESFPLTVTSAQKNPTAFYLCASTSGRAYNEQFFGPGTRLTVL.

The chain has TRBV10-3 and TRBJ2-7; 10 bases fit TRBD1. The J segment lost 2 bases and the V segment lost 10 bases, leaving 29 bases of the junction unmatched. CDR1 ENHRY and CDR2 SYGVKD come from the germline V gene. The CDR3 contains 21 residues. In DNA, the CDR3 is TGTGCCACATCGGGGCTCAAGAAGACAGGGGGCGACAGACTGAATACCTACGAGCAGTACTTC. Translation gives CATSGLKKTGGDRLNTYEQYF.

This clonotype was detected a few times. The chain joins TRBV6-1 to TRBJ2-1, with 10 bases aligning to TRBD2. CDR1 and CDR2 from the germline V gene are MNHNS and SASEGT. The V segment lost 7 bases and the J segment 7 bases; nucleotides outside the gene matches: 10. The CDR3 spans 15 residues. Here the CDR3 reads CASIWGQTSGNEQFF. The CDR3 bases are TGTGCCAGCATTTGGGGACAGACTAGCGGGAATGAGCAGTTCTTC.

The chain is built from TRBV7-3 and TRBJ2-6; 7 bases line up with TRBD1. CDR1 is SGHTA and CDR2 is FQGTGA in the germline V gene. CDR3 length equals 19 residues. V shed 1 base and J 0 bases; nucleotides not matched to a gene: 9. CDR3 region: CASSLRRQGLSSGANVLTF. CDR3 nucleotides: TGTGCCAGCAGCTTAAGGAGACAGGGCCTAAGCTCTGGGGCCAACGTCCTGACTTTC. Together with reference TRBV7-3 and TRBJ2-6, the CDR3 gives the full variable domain: GAGVSQTPSNKVTEKGKYVELRCDPISGHTALYWYRQSLGQGPEFLIYFQGTGAADDSGLPNDRFFAVRPEGSVSTLKIQRTERGDSAVYLCASSLRRQGLSSGANVLTFGAGSRLTVL.

The rearrangement uses TRBV20-1 and TRBJ2-3; D is tentatively TRBD1 or TRBD2 (5 bases each). Deletions cut 7 bases from V and 4 bases from J, with 15 bases between. Per germline, CDR1 DFQATT and CDR2 SNEGSKA (reference sequence). The CDR3 runs 13 residues. In nucleotides, the CDR3 is TGCAGTGGGGACCGGAGCTATTCAGATACGCAGTATTTT. Translated, it gives CSGDRSYSDTQYF.

J is TRBJ2-5 and V is TRBV6-1, with D uncertain. The CDR3 is 13 residues long. The germline V gene has CDR1 MNHNS and CDR2 SASEGT. V was clipped by 6 bases and J by 2 bases, with 10 bases between them. CDR3 amino acids: CASSAERQETQYF. In DNA form, the CDR3 reads TGTGCCAGCAGCGCGGAACGGCAAGAGACCCAGTACTTC.

The chain links TRBV6-1 to TRBJ1-1; the D gene is possibly TRBD1 (6 bases). Trimming shortened V by 6 bases and J by 1 base, and 12 bases separated the two germline ends. Germline loops: CDR1 MNHNS, CDR2 SASEGT. CDR3 size: 14 residues. CDR3 nucleotide sequence: TGTGCCAGCAGCGAGGTGACAGGGAACACTGAAGCTTTCTTT. Its translation is CASSEVTGNTEAFF.

The chain joins TRBV2 to TRBJ2-5; 15 bases line up with TRBD2. V lost 5 bases to trimming and J lost 4 bases; unmatched junction nucleotides: 2. This CDR3 contains 15 residues. Per the germline V gene, CDR1 is SNHLY and CDR2 is FYNNEI. In DNA, the CDR3 is TGTGCCAGCAGTCGGACTAGCGGGAGGGCAGAGACCCAGTACTTC. Encoded protein: CASSRTSGRAETQYF. Looking up the rest from reference TRBV2 and TRBJ2-5 gives the full variable domain: EPEVTQTPSHQVTQMGQEVILRCVPISNHLYFYWYRQILGQKVEFLVSFYNNEISEKSEIFDDQFSVERPDGSNFTLKIRSTKLEDSAMYFCASSRTSGRAETQYFGPGTRLLVL.

CDR3 DNA: TGTGCCAGCAGTTTACTACGTAGCGGGAGAGGGTACTACAATGAGCAGTTCTTC. The encoded protein is CASSLLRSGRGYYNEQFF. This chain uses TRBV28 with TRBJ2-1, with 9 bases aligning to TRBD2. Germline values: CDR1 MDHEN, CDR2 SYDVKM. Unmatched junction bases numbered 11, after V lost 2 bases and J lost 3 bases. The CDR3 consists of 18 residues. Looking up the rest from reference TRBV28 and TRBJ2-1 gives the full variable domain: DVKVTQSSRYLVKRTGEKVFLECVQDMDHENMFWYRQDPGLGLRLIYFSYDVKMKEKGDIPEGYSVSREKKERFSLILESASTNQTSMYLCASSLLRSGRGYYNEQFFGPGTRLTVL.

The chain is built from TRBV6-1 and TRBJ1-5, with 8 nucleotides matching TRBD1. V trimming: 5 bases; J trimming: 2 bases; junction bases outside the gene matches: 11. Germline V gene lookup returns CDR1 MNHNS and CDR2 SASEGT. CDR3 length equals 17 residues. Written as DNA, the CDR3 is TGTGCCAGCAGTCCGGGAGGACAGGGCGGACGCAATCAGCCCCAGCATTTT. It yields the protein CASSPGGQGGRNQPQHF.

V usage is TRBV6-1 and J usage is TRBJ1-5; D may be TRBD1 (6 bases). The V end lost 1 base, the J end lost 2 bases, and 15 bases lay between the germline ends. Germline assignment: CDR1 MNHNS and CDR2 SASEGT. The CDR3 sequence is 17 residues long. In DNA, the CDR3 is TGTGCCAGCAGTGAAGACGGCGGGACAAGACGCAATCAGCCCCAGCATTTT. Translating it yields CASSEDGGTRRNQPQHF.

This clonotype occurred a few times. The chain is built from TRBV20-1 and TRBJ1-5; TRBD1 aligns across 9 bases. The length of the CDR3 is 14 residues. Per germline, CDR1 DFQATT and CDR2 SNEGSKA (reference sequence). V dropped 3 bases and J dropped 3; count of bases not matched to a gene: 3. CDR3 loop: CSASRDRVNQPQHF. The CDR3 bases are TGCAGTGCTAGCCGGGACAGGGTCAATCAGCCCCAGCATTTT.